This TCR beta chain was profiled in a study of cytotoxic CD8 clonotypes in ibrutinib-treated CLL. Overall study: There were roughly twelve relapsed/refractory patients and around 15 treatment-naive patients, and approximately 17 were IGHV unmutated.

Sequencing used immunoSEQ multiplex PCR; TCRdb keeps in-frame clones, though not all of them. The table includes tens of thousands of clones, approximately 65% detected once. There are 16 residues in the CDR3. V was trimmed by 3 bases and J by 0 bases, leaving 12 bases between them. CDR1 is GTSNPN and CDR2 is SVGIG in the germline V gene (reference sequence). Points from the study as a whole: The clonality went up when patients responded to ibrutinib and dropped back toward baseline at progression. Clonality correlated strongly with circulating CD8+ T cells and exceeded age-matched healthy donors at baseline. Public clonotypes (which were uncommon) either contracted or remained stable on treatment.

In the case of this clone: Its antigen is unknown.

The chain employs TRBV30 and TRBJ2-6, with D uncertain. Here the sequenced sample was PBMCs, taken after 24 months of ibrutinib treatment. The TCR originated in a human donor with chronic lymphocytic leukemia. The DNA of the CDR3 is TGTGCCTGGAGCTCCCAGCTCTACTCTGGGGCCAACGTCCTGACTTTC. Encoded protein: CAWSSQLYSGANVLTF.